Given below is one T cell receptor beta chain in context. This CDR3 is built from 12 residues. CDR1 is DFQATT and CDR2 is SNEGSKA in the germline V gene (reference sequence). V trimming: 5 bases; J trimming: 3 bases; junction bases outside the gene matches: 4. This sample was taken from a study of T cells in Graves' hyperthyroidism and ophthalmopathy. From RNA transcripts, TCR beta CDR3 regions were amplified. A set of HTBI primers served as the primers for a first-round RT-PCR of the TCR CDR3. Each CDR3 protein is one row after TCRdb ran MiXCR on the multiplex PCR reads. This repertoire shows roughly 570,000 distinct CDR3 sequences, approximately 14% found once; its top ten account for under 7.5%. Diagnosis of hyperthyroidism was new in patients aged 18 to 65, and its duration was under 2 months.

The chain has TRBV20-1 and TRBJ2-7, with 7 bases fitting TRBD2. The sample comprised blood. This sequence originates from a woman aged 30 to 39 with Graves' hyperthyroidism. The CDR3 region has the DNA TGCAGTGCTCAGGGCGGGAGCTACGAGCAGTACTTC. It is translated as CSAQGGSYEQYF.